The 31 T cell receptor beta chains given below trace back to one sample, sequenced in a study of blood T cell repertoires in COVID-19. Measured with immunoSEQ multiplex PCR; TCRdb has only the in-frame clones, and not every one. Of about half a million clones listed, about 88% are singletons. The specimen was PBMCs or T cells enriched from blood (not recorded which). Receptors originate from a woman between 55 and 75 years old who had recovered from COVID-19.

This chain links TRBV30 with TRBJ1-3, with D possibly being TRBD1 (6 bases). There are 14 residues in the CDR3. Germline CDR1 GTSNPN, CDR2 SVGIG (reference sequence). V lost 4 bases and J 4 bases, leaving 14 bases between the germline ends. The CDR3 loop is CAWTTPGAGNTIYF. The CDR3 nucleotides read TGTGCCTGGACGACCCCAGGGGCCGGAAACACCATATATTTT.

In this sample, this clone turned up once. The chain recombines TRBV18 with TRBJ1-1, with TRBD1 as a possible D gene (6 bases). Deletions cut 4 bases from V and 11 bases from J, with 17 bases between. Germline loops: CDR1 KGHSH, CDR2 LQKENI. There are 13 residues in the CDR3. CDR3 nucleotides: TGTGCCAGCTCACGAAAAGGGGGAATTGACGCTTTCTTT. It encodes CASSRKGGIDAFF.

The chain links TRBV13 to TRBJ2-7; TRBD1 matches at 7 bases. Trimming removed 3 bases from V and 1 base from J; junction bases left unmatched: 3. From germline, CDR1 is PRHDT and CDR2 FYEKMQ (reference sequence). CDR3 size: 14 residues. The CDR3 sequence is CASSFNRGSYEQYV. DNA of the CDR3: TGTGCCAGCAGCTTCAACAGGGGATCCTACGAGCAGTACGTC.

CDR3 nucleotide sequence: TGTGCCAGCAGGACAGGGACGAACACCGGGGAGCTGTTTTTT. Translation gives CASRTGTNTGELFF. This chain uses TRBV27 with TRBJ2-2, with TRBD1 identical over 7 bases. CDR1 MNHEY and CDR2 SMNVEV come from the germline V gene (reference sequence). With V trimmed by 6 bases and J by 0 bases, 1 base remained unmatched. There are 14 residues in the CDR3.

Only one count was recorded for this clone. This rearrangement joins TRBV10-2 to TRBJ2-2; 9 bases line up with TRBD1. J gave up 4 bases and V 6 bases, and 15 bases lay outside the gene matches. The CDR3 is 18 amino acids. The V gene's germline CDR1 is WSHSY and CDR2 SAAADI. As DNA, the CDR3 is TGCGCCAGCAGCGACTTTACCCTGGGACAGGGACCCACCGGGGAGCTGTTTTTT. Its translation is CASSDFTLGQGPTGELFF.

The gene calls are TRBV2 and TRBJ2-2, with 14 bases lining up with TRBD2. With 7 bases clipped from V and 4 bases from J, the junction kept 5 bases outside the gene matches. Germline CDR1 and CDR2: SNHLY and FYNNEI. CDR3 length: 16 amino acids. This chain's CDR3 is CASTLGTSGGTGELFF. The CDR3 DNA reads TGTGCCAGCACCTTAGGGACTAGCGGGGGCACCGGGGAGCTGTTTTTT.

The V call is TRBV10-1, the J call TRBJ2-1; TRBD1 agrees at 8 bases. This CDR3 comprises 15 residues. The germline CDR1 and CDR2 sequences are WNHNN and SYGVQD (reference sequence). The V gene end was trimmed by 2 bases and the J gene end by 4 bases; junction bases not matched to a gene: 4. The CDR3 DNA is TGCGCCAGCAGTGAGCCCGGACAGGGTTACAATGAGCAGTTCTTC. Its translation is CASSEPGQGYNEQFF.

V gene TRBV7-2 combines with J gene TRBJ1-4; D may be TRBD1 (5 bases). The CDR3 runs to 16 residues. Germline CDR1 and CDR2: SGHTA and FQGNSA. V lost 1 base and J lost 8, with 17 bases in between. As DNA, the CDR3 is TGTGCCAGCAGCTTAGAAGGCTTCAGGGTGGAGGAAAAACTGTTTTTT. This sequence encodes CASSLEGFRVEEKLFF.

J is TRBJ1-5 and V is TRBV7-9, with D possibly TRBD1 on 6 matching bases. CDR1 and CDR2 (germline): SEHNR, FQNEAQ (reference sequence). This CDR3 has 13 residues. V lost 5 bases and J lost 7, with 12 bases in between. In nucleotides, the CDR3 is TGTGCCAGCAGCAAAGGGACAACACAGCCCCAGCATTTT. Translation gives CASSKGTTQPQHF.

CDR3 protein: CASSSWTGGSYGYTF. As DNA, the CDR3 is TGTGCCAGCAGTAGCTGGACAGGGGGCAGCTATGGCTACACCTTC. This sequence joins TRBV6-5 and TRBJ1-2; TRBD1 aligns across 11 bases. The CDR3 sequence is 15 residues long. Germline assignment: CDR1 MNHEY and CDR2 SVGAGI. J was trimmed by 4 bases and V by 5 bases; bases with no gene match: 6.

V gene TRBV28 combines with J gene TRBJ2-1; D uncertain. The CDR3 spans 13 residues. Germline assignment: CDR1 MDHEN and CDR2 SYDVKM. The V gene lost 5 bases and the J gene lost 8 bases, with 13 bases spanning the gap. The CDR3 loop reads CASSPIGQDEQFF. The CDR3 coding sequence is TGTGCCAGCAGTCCCATAGGCCAGGATGAGCAGTTCTTC.

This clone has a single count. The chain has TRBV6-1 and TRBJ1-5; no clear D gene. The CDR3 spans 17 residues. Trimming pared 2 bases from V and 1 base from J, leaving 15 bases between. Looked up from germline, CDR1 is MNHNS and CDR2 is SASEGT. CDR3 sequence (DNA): TGTGCCAGCAGTGAAACGATTGAGGGTAGAAGCAATCAGCCCCAGCATTTT. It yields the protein CASSETIEGRSNQPQHF.

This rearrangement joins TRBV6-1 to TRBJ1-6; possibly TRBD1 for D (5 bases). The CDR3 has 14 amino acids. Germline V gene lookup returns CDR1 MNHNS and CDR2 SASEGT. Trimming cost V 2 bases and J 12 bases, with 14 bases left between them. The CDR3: CASSEWQGGKPLHF. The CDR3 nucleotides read TGTGCCAGCAGTGAATGGCAGGGCGGTAAACCCCTCCACTTT.

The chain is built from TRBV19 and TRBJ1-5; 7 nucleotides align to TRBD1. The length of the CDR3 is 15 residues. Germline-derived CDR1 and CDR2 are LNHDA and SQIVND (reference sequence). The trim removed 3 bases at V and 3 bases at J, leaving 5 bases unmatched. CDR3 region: CASSMAGGLNQPQHF. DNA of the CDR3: TGTGCCAGTAGTATGGCAGGGGGGCTCAATCAGCCCCAGCATTTT. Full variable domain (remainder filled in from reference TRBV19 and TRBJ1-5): DGGITQSPKYLFRKEGQNVTLSCEQNLNHDAMYWYRQDPGQGLRLIYYSQIVNDFQKGDIAEGYSVSREKKESFPLTVTSAQKNPTAFYLCASSMAGGLNQPQHFGDGTRLSIL.

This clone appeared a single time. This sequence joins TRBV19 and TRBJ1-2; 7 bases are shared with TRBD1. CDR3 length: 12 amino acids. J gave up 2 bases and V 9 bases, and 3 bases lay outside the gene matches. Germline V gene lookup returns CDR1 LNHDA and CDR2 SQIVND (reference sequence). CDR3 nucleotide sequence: TGTGCCAGCATCAGGGGGAACTATGGCTACACCTTC. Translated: CASIRGNYGYTF.

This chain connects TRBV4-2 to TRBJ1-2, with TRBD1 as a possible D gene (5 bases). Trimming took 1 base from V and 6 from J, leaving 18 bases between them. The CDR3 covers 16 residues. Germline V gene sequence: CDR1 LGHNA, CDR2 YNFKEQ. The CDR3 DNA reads TGTGCCAGCAGCCAAGGAAGGGGCCTAGGTCGGAATGGCTACACCTTC. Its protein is CASSQGRGLGRNGYTF.

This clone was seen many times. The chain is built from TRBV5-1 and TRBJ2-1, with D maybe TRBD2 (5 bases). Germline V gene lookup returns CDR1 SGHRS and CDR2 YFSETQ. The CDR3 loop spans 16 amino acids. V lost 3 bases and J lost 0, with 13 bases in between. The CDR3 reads CASSSPPGSSYNEQFF. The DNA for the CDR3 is TGCGCCAGCAGCTCCCCCCCGGGGAGCTCCTACAATGAGCAGTTCTTC.

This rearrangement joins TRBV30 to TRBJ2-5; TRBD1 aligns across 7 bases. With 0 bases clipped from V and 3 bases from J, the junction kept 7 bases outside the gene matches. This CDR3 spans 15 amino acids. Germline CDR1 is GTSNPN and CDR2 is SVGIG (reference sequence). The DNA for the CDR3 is TGTGCCTGGAGTGTCCCGACAGGGTCCAAAGAGACCCAGTACTTC. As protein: CAWSVPTGSKETQYF.

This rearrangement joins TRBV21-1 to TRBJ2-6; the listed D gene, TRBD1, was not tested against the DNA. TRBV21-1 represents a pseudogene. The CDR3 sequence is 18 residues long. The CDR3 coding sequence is TGTGCCAGCAGCAAAACCGGGACAGGGGGCCCTGGGGCCAACGTCCTGACTTTC. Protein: CASSKTGTGGPGANVLTF.

The CDR3 nucleotides read TGTGCCAGCTCAGCCATACAGGGAAACACCATATATTTT. Encoded protein: CASSAIQGNTIYF. The chain combines TRBV18 with TRBJ1-3; no clear D. The CDR3 contains 13 residues. CDR1 is KGHSH, CDR2 LQKENI, per germline. The V end lost 5 bases, the J end lost 4 bases, and 9 bases lay between the germline ends.

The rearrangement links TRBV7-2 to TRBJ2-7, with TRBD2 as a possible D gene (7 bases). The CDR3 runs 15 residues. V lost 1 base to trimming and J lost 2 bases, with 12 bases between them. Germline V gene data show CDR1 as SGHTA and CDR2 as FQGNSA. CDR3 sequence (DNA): TGTGCCAGCAGCTTAGGTGGGGGGGCTGCCTACGAGCAGTACTTC. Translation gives CASSLGGGAAYEQYF.

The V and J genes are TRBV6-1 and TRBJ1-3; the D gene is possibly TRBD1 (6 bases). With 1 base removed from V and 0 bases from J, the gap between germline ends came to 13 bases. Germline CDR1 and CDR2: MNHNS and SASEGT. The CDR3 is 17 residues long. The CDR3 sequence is CASSEVDRTLSGNTIYF. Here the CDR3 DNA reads TGTGCCAGCAGTGAAGTCGACAGGACGCTCTCTGGAAACACCATATATTTT.

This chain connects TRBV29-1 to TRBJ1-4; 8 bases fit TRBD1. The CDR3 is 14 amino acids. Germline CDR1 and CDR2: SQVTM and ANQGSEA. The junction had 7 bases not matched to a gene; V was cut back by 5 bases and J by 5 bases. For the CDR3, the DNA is TGCAGCGTTAACTTGGGGGACAGGAATGAAAAACTGTTTTTT. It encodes CSVNLGDRNEKLFF.

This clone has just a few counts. Here the CDR3 DNA reads TGCGCCAGCAGCCTACGGGACAGTTCTAATGAAAAACTGTTTTTT. This gives the protein CASSLRDSSNEKLFF. The rearrangement links TRBV4-1 to TRBJ1-4, with 7 nucleotides matching TRBD1. Losses at the gene ends were 4 bases for V and 3 bases for J; bases not matched to a gene: 5. The germline gives CDR1 MGHRA, CDR2 YSYEKL. The CDR3 is 15 amino acids.

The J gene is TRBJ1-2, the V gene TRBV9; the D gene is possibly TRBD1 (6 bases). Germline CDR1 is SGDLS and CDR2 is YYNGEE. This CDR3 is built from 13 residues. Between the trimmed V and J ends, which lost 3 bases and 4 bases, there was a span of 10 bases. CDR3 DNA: TGTGCCAGCAGCGCGACAGGACCCTATGGCTACACCTTC. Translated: CASSATGPYGYTF.

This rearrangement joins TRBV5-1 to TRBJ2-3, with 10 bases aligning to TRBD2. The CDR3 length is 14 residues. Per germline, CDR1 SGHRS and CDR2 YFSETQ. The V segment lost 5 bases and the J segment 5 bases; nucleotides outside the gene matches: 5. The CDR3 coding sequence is TGCGCCAGCAGGTTCTTAGCGGGGGGAGATACGCAGTATTTT. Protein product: CASRFLAGGDTQYF.

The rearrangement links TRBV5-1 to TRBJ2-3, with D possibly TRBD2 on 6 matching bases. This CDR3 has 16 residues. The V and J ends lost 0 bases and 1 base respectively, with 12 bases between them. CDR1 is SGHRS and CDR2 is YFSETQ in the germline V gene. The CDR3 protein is CASSLAGSGRTDTQYF. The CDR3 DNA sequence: TGCGCCAGCAGCTTGGCGGGTAGCGGCCGCACAGATACGCAGTATTTT.

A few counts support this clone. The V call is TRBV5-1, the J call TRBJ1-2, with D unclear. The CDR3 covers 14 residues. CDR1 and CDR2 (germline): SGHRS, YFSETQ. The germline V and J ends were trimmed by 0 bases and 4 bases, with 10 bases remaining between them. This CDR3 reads CASSLDGGLYGYTF. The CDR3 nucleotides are TGCGCCAGCAGCTTGGACGGCGGACTCTATGGCTACACCTTC.

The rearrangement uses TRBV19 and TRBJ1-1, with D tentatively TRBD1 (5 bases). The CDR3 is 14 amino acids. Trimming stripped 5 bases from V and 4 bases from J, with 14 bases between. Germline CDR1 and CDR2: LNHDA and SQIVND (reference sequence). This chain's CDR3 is CASSVPTGFTEAFF. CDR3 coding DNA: TGTGCCAGTAGTGTACCCACAGGTTTCACTGAAGCTTTCTTT.

CDR3 loop: CASSPFSASNANTGELFF. In DNA, the CDR3 is TGTGCCAGCTCACCCTTCTCGGCTAGCAACGCGAACACCGGGGAGCTGTTTTTT. The chain has TRBV18 and TRBJ2-2, with D perhaps matching TRBD2 (5 bases). The V end was cut by 3 bases, the J end by 0 bases, with 17 bases between. CDR1 and CDR2 from the germline V gene are KGHSH and LQKENI. The CDR3 is made up of 18 amino acids.

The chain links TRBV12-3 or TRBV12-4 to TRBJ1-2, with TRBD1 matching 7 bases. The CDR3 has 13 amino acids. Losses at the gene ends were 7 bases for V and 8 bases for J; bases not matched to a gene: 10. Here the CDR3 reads CASKGTASSGYTF. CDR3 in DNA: TGTGCCAGCAAAGGGACAGCGTCTTCGGGCTACACCTTC.